This T cell receptor beta chain was recorded in a study of vaccination effects on CD4 cells after COVID-19. Viral peptide pools were used in the ViraFEST assay to expand antigen-specific CD4+ T cells, and sequencing came afterward. With about ten days of culture completed, CD4+ T cells were isolated. Each participant was given two doses of one vaccine (BNT162b2 or mRNA-1273). Generated by immunoSEQ multiplex PCR, the TCRdb table keeps only in-frame clones and is missing some. The sample lists some 22,000 clones, roughly 70% seen once, with 7.8% in the top ten. The CDR3 spans 13 residues. V was shortened by 4 bases and J by 7 bases, with 12 bases between the two germline ends. The germline V gene encodes CDR1 SGHRS and CDR2 YFSETQ. Points on this clone: What it recognizes is unknown.

The chain uses TRBV5-1 and TRBJ2-1; D uncertain. This specimen was CD4+ T cells from PBMCs cultured with SARS-CoV-2 spike peptides, taken after COVID-19 vaccination. The clonotype comes from a human donor who received a COVID-19 vaccine. Here the CDR3 reads CASSLTNQNEQFF. In nucleotides, the CDR3 is TGCGCCAGCAGCCTCACTAACCAGAATGAGCAGTTCTTC. Drawing the rest from reference TRBV5-1 and TRBJ2-1, the complete variable domain is KAGVTQTPRYLIKTRGQQVTLSCSPISGHRSVSWYQQTPGQGLQFLFEYFSETQRNKGNFPGRFSGRQFSNSRSEMNVSTLELGDSALYLCASSLTNQNEQFFGPGTRLTVL.